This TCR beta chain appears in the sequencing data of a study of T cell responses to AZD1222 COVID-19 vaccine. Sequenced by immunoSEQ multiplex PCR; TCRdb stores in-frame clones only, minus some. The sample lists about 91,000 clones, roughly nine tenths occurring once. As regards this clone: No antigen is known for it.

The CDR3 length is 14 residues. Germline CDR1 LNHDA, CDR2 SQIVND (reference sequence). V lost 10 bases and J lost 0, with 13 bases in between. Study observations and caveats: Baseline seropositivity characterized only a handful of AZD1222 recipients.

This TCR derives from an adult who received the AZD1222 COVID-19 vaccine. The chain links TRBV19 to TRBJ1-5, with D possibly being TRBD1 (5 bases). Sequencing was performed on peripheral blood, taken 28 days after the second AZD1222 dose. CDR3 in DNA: TGTGCCACCTCGGGACGGTTTAGCAATCAGCCCCAGCATTTT. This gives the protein CATSGRFSNQPQHF.